These 28 T cell receptor beta chains originate from one sample sequenced in a study of T-cell memory formation after mild COVID-19. MiXCR, run by TCRdb on the 5' RACE reads, gives a single entry per CDR3 protein. This table holds a few hundred thousand distinct CDR3 sequences, 20% to 25% found once. The specimen sequenced was PBMCs or a T cell subset sorted from them (not recorded which). The receptors derive from an adult woman who had mild COVID-19 (a few samples of this study predate the infection). Cell type and time point are not known.

V is TRBV20-1 and J is TRBJ1-1; possible D gene TRBD1, 6 bases. The germline V gene encodes CDR1 DFQATT and CDR2 SNEGSKA (reference sequence). The CDR3 is 15 residues long. V was cut by 0 bases and J by 4 bases, with 15 bases left in between. DNA of the CDR3: TGCAGTGCTAGAGATCACAGGGCAAGGGTCACTGAAGCTTTCTTT. It is translated as CSARDHRARVTEAFF.

This rearrangement joins TRBV7-2 to TRBJ2-7; 7 nucleotides line up with TRBD1. The CDR3 is 15 residues long. J gave up 6 bases and V 5 bases, and 13 bases lay outside the gene matches. Germline V gene data show CDR1 as SGHTA and CDR2 as FQGNSA. For the CDR3, the DNA is TGTGCCAGCAGCCCCACCGGGACAGAACCTTTCGAGCAGTACTTC. Amino acids: CASSPTGTEPFEQYF.

CDR3 amino acids: CATSRDGTSGGGRSTDTQYF. DNA for the CDR3: TGTGCCACCAGCAGAGATGGAACTAGCGGGGGCGGCCGGAGCACAGATACGCAGTATTTT. The chain recombines TRBV15 with TRBJ2-3, with 11 bases identical to TRBD2. V lost 0 bases to trimming and J lost 0 bases; unmatched junction nucleotides: 11. Germline assignment: CDR1 LNHNV and CDR2 YYDKDF (reference sequence). The CDR3 consists of 20 residues. Combining the CDR3 with reference TRBV15 and TRBJ2-3 gives the whole variable domain DAMVIQNPRYQVTQFGKPVTLSCSQTLNHNVMYWYQQKSSQAPKLLFHYYDKDFNNEADTPDNFQSRRPNTSFCFLDIRSPGLGDTAMYLCATSRDGTSGGGRSTDTQYFGPGTRLTVL.

The sample holds a few counts of this clonotype. V gene TRBV7-8 combines with J gene TRBJ2-2; D assignment may be TRBD1 or TRBD2 (5 bases each). The germline V gene has CDR1 SGHVS and CDR2 FQNEAQ. The CDR3 covers 17 residues. Trimming cost V 2 bases and J 1 base, with 14 bases left between them. The CDR3 region has the DNA TGTGCCAGCAGCTTACAGGGACGGATGCTGAACACCGGGGAGCTGTTTTTT. Translating it yields CASSLQGRMLNTGELFF.

This clonotype showed up just a few times. CDR3 nucleotides: TGTGCCAGCAGCGCCGGAAGCTCCTACGAGCAGTACTTC. Translating it yields CASSAGSSYEQYF. The gene calls are TRBV9 and TRBJ2-7, with no clear D. The germline V gene encodes CDR1 SGDLS and CDR2 YYNGEE. The CDR3 is made up of 13 amino acids. V shed 3 bases and J shed 0 bases, with 7 bases lying between them.

This clonotype has only a few counts. The chain is built from TRBV5-1 and TRBJ2-1, with unresolved D. Between the trimmed V and J ends, which lost 2 bases and 0 bases, there was a span of 9 bases. The CDR3 totals 15 residues. Germline V CDR1 and CDR2: SGHRS, YFSETQ. CDR3 protein: CASSFQVSSYNEQFF. The CDR3 DNA follows: TGCGCCAGCAGCTTCCAGGTGAGCTCCTACAATGAGCAGTTCTTC.

This chain links TRBV4-3 with TRBJ2-3, with a possible D match to TRBD1 (5 bases). V was shortened by 3 bases and J by 5 bases, with 9 bases between the two germline ends. Germline V gene lookup returns CDR1 LGHNA and CDR2 YSLEER. This CDR3 has 13 residues. The DNA for the CDR3 is TGCGCCAGCAGCCAGGCGCAGGGAGATACGCAGTATTTT. Encoded protein: CASSQAQGDTQYF.

J is TRBJ1-4 and V is TRBV9; possibly TRBD1 for D (5 bases). Germline V gives CDR1 SGDLS, CDR2 YYNGEE. The length of the CDR3 is 15 residues. Between the trimmed V and J ends, which lost 4 bases and 5 bases, there was a span of 15 bases. In nucleotides, the CDR3 is TGTGCCAGCAGCACCCCCGGGGACTACAATGAAAAACTGTTTTTT. Its translation: CASSTPGDYNEKLFF.

This clonotype was seen at least ten times. The V gene is TRBV2, the J gene TRBJ2-7; D is tentatively TRBD1 or TRBD2 (5 bases each). CDR1 and CDR2 (germline): SNHLY, FYNNEI. The CDR3 runs to 15 residues. The ends were cut back, 7 bases at V and 0 bases at J, with 16 bases in the middle. CDR3 DNA sequence: TGTGCCAGCAATATCCAGGGACCCTCCTCCTACGAGCAGTACTTC. Encoded protein: CASNIQGPSSYEQYF.

J is TRBJ2-7 and V is TRBV6-5; D possibly uses TRBD1 or TRBD2 (5 bases each). V was cut by 4 bases and J by 2 bases, with 21 bases left in between. CDR3 length: 17 residues. Germline V gene lookup returns CDR1 MNHEY and CDR2 SVGAGI. The CDR3 spells CASSFYPGFEGPYEQYF. DNA for the CDR3: TGTGCCAGCAGTTTCTATCCCGGGTTTGAGGGACCCTACGAGCAGTACTTC.

V and J are TRBV6-1 and TRBJ1-2; a possible D gene is TRBD1 (6 bases). This CDR3 region has 16 residues. V dropped 2 bases and J dropped 8 bases, with 21 bases sitting between them. CDR1 and CDR2 (germline): MNHNS, SASEGT. The CDR3 sequence is CASSELGPGQGGGYTF. The CDR3 DNA reads as TGTGCCAGCAGTGAACTAGGTCCGGGACAAGGAGGCGGCTACACCTTC.

This clonotype was detected a few times. The rearrangement joins TRBV5-8 to TRBJ1-2; TRBD1 aligns across 10 bases. Germline CDR1 SGHTS, CDR2 YDEGEE. The CDR3 consists of 16 residues. J lost 8 bases, V lost 4 bases, and 14 bases had no gene match. The CDR3 loop is CASSPGTGASGGGYTF. The CDR3 coding sequence is TGTGCCAGCAGCCCCGGGACAGGGGCCTCTGGGGGAGGCTACACCTTC. Variable domain in full (rest from reference TRBV5-8 and TRBJ1-2): EAGVTQSPTHLIKTRGQQATLRCSPISGHTSVYWYQQALGLGLQFLLWYDEGEERNRGNFPPRFSGRQFPNYSSELNVNALELEDSALYLCASSPGTGASGGGYTFGSGTRLTVV.

The V and J genes are TRBV7-3 and TRBJ2-3; 8 nucleotides line up with TRBD1. V was pared by 5 bases and J by 4 bases, with 5 bases of the junction left unmatched. Germline CDR1 is SGHTA and CDR2 is FQGTGA. The CDR3 covers 14 residues. CDR3 protein: CASSPGTGSDTQYF. The CDR3 DNA sequence: TGTGCCAGCAGCCCCGGGACAGGTTCAGATACGCAGTATTTT.

The chain joins TRBV5-6 to TRBJ2-3, with D uncertain. The germline CDR1 and CDR2 sequences are SGHDT and YYEEEE. The CDR3 covers 15 residues. V was shortened by 2 bases and J by 3 bases, with 13 bases between the two germline ends. The CDR3 bases are TGTGCCAGCAGCTTCTTTTTGGTTGCGACAGATACGCAGTATTTT. It translates to CASSFFLVATDTQYF. Full variable domain (outside the CDR3, taken from reference TRBV5-6 and TRBJ2-3): DAGVTQSPTHLIKTRGQQVTLRCSPKSGHDTVSWYQQALGQGPQFIFQYYEEEERQRGNFPDRFSGHQFPNYSSELNVNALLLGDSALYLCASSFFLVATDTQYFGPGTRLTVL.

This sequence joins TRBV12-3 or TRBV12-4 and TRBJ2-7, with 7 nucleotides matching TRBD1. This CDR3 has 12 amino acids. The junction had 5 bases not matched to a gene; V was cut back by 5 bases and J by 7 bases. The CDR3 coding sequence is TGTGCCAGCAGTAACGACAGGGCTGAGCAGTACTTC. This gives the protein CASSNDRAEQYF.

This clonotype was recorded a few times. V and J are TRBV7-9 and TRBJ2-5, with 10 bases lining up with TRBD2. Germline V gene lookup returns CDR1 SEHNR and CDR2 FQNEAQ (reference sequence). The trim removed 5 bases at V and 7 bases at J, leaving 10 bases unmatched. The CDR3 is made up of 15 amino acids. The CDR3, as DNA: TGTGCCAGCAGCCTCCGGCCTAGCGGGGGAGGGACCCAGTACTTC. It encodes CASSLRPSGGGTQYF.

This clonotype was seen a few times. The genes are TRBV4-3 and TRBJ2-4; D gene ambiguous. Germline lookup yields CDR1 LGHNA and CDR2 YSLEER. The CDR3 loop spans 16 amino acids. Trimming removed 0 bases from V and 3 bases from J, with 12 bases in between. CDR3: CASSQELGWGKNIQYF. The DNA for the CDR3 is TGCGCCAGCAGCCAAGAACTTGGGTGGGGCAAAAACATTCAGTACTTC.

The chain has TRBV12-3 or TRBV12-4 and TRBJ1-2; 7 bases align to TRBD1. V was pared by 3 bases and J by 2 bases, with 12 bases of the junction left unmatched. The CDR3 has 17 residues. The DNA for the CDR3 is TGTGCCAGCAGTTTTGGGGACAGCGCTCTATCCAACTATGGCTACACCTTC. This encodes CASSFGDSALSNYGYTF.

V usage is TRBV5-1 and J usage is TRBJ2-7; the D gene is possibly TRBD1 (5 bases). The CDR3 loop spans 13 amino acids. The V and J ends lost 4 bases and 0 bases respectively, with 8 bases between them. CDR1 is SGHRS and CDR2 is YFSETQ in the germline V gene. DNA for the CDR3: TGCGCCAGCAGCACCACAGGCTCCTACGAGCAGTACTTC. As protein: CASSTTGSYEQYF. Based on the CDR3 plus reference TRBV5-1 and TRBJ2-7, the full variable domain is KAGVTQTPRYLIKTRGQQVTLSCSPISGHRSVSWYQQTPGQGLQFLFEYFSETQRNKGNFPGRFSGRQFSNSRSEMNVSTLELGDSALYLCASSTTGSYEQYFGPGTRLTVT.

In this sample, this clonotype turned up a few times. The rearrangement joins TRBV11-1 to TRBJ2-1, with TRBD2 matching over 15 bases. The CDR3 contains 19 residues. V dropped 1 base and J dropped 0; count of bases not matched to a gene: 4. Germline CDR1 and CDR2: SGHAT and FQDESV (reference sequence). The CDR3 region has the DNA TGTGCCAGCAGCTTAGGGACTAGCGGGAGGGAAAGCTCCTACAATGAGCAGTTCTTC. It encodes CASSLGTSGRESSYNEQFF.

This clonotype has just a few counts. The genes are TRBV9 and TRBJ2-7; D remains ambiguous. The germline gives CDR1 SGDLS, CDR2 YYNGEE. The CDR3 is made up of 14 amino acids. Trimming stripped 0 bases from V and 0 bases from J, with 7 bases between. CDR3 loop: CASSVVSNSYEQYF. CDR3 bases: TGTGCCAGCAGCGTAGTCTCTAACTCCTACGAGCAGTACTTC.

This clonotype showed up many times. J is TRBJ2-3 and V is TRBV5-1, with D hard to call. Germline CDR1 reads SGHRS; CDR2 reads YFSETQ. CDR3 length equals 12 residues. The V gene lost 0 bases and the J gene lost 10 bases, with 9 bases spanning the gap. The CDR3, as DNA: TGCGCCAGCAGCTTGGATCAGGCCGCGCAGTATTTT. Amino acid sequence: CASSLDQAAQYF.

The genes are TRBV24-1 and TRBJ2-2, with D unclear. Germline loops: CDR1 KGHDR, CDR2 SFDVKD. The CDR3 has 14 amino acids. V was cut by 5 bases and J by 5 bases, with 11 bases left in between. CDR3 sequence: CATSGWAETGELFF. The CDR3 nucleotides are TGTGCCACCAGTGGTTGGGCCGAGACCGGGGAGCTGTTTTTT.

The chain carries TRBV12-3 or TRBV12-4 and TRBJ2-2; 7 bases are shared with TRBD1. The CDR3 is 16 residues long. V lost 5 bases to trimming and J lost 2 bases; unmatched junction nucleotides: 8. CDR3 nucleotides: TGTGCCAGCAGTCGAACCGGGACAGTTAACACCGGGGAGCTGTTTTTT. Its protein product is CASSRTGTVNTGELFF.

V is TRBV30 and J is TRBJ2-1; D unclear. The CDR3 has 15 amino acids. Germline lookup yields CDR1 GTSNPN and CDR2 SVGIG (reference sequence). V shed 0 bases and J shed 0 bases, with 9 bases lying between them. This chain's CDR3 is CAWSVSQFSYNEQFF. Here the CDR3 DNA reads TGTGCCTGGAGTGTGTCCCAGTTCTCCTACAATGAGCAGTTCTTC.

The V call is TRBV12-3 or TRBV12-4, the J call TRBJ2-7; 14 nucleotides match TRBD2. J was trimmed by 6 bases and V by 0 bases; bases with no gene match: 10. The CDR3 has 18 residues. CDR3 sequence reads: CASSLALTGTSGSGEQYF. The CDR3 DNA follows: TGTGCCAGCAGTTTAGCTTTAACGGGGACTAGCGGGAGCGGCGAGCAGTACTTC.

The chain combines TRBV5-1 with TRBJ2-3; 8 bases map to TRBD1. Trimming at V came to 4 bases and at J to 2 bases, leaving 3 bases not matched to a gene. The CDR3 has 14 amino acids. CDR1 is SGHRS and CDR2 is YFSETQ in the germline V gene. Here the CDR3 DNA reads TGCGCCAGCAGCGAGGGACAGGACACAGATACGCAGTATTTT. Amino acids: CASSEGQDTDTQYF.

The gene calls are TRBV4-2 and TRBJ1-1; 7 nucleotides align to TRBD1. CDR1 LGHNA and CDR2 YNFKEQ come from the germline V gene. Trimming cost V 1 base and J 2 bases; bases outside gene matches: 16. The CDR3 is 19 amino acids. CDR3 sequence reads: CASSQASGQVRILNTEAFF. For the CDR3, the DNA is TGTGCCAGCAGCCAAGCTAGTGGACAGGTGAGGATCCTAAACACTGAAGCTTTCTTT.